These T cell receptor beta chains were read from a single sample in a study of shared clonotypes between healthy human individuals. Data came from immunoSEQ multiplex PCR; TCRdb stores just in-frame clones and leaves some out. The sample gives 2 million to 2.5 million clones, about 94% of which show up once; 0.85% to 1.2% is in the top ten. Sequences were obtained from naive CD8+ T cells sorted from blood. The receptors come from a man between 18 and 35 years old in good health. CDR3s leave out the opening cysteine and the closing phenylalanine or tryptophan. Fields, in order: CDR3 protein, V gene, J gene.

CDR3aa: ASSSYWQDEQF
v_gene: TRBV27
j_gene: TRBJ2-1

CDR3aa: ASSQDIVSNGYNEQF
v_gene: TRBV4-3
j_gene: TRBJ2-1

CDR3aa: ASSFPTSGVPTDTQY
v_gene: TRBV7-2
j_gene: TRBJ2-3

CDR3aa: SVIPTSGRLTGELF
v_gene: TRBV29-1
j_gene: TRBJ2-2

CDR3aa: ASSLGSLTGELF
v_gene: TRBV19
j_gene: TRBJ2-2

CDR3aa: ASSEATTYEQY
v_gene: TRBV7-8
j_gene: TRBJ2-7

CDR3aa: ASSPSLGPHPYEQY
v_gene: TRBV27
j_gene: TRBJ2-7

CDR3aa: ASSHLGGGAPSLSYEQY
v_gene: TRBV7-9
j_gene: TRBJ2-7

CDR3aa: ASSQDAGGGMNTEAF
v_gene: TRBV14
j_gene: TRBJ1-1

CDR3aa: ASSQGPGTGSGNTIY
v_gene: TRBV4-1
j_gene: TRBJ1-3

CDR3aa: ASSVGAAPNEQF
v_gene: TRBV9
j_gene: TRBJ2-1

CDR3aa: ASMPGLAGRTGELF
v_gene: TRBV11-1
j_gene: TRBJ2-2

CDR3aa: ASSYVLTNEQF
v_gene: TRBV6-5
j_gene: TRBJ2-1

CDR3aa: ASSQVPGLADAYNEQF
v_gene: TRBV4-1
j_gene: TRBJ2-1

CDR3aa: ASSDSGSTEAF
v_gene: TRBV6-4
j_gene: TRBJ1-1

CDR3aa: ASSTTGGEYEQY
v_gene: TRBV28
j_gene: TRBJ2-7

CDR3aa: SVAPSPLGGETQY
v_gene: TRBV29-1
j_gene: TRBJ2-5

CDR3aa: ASSQTGLEAF
v_gene: TRBV6-6
j_gene: TRBJ1-1